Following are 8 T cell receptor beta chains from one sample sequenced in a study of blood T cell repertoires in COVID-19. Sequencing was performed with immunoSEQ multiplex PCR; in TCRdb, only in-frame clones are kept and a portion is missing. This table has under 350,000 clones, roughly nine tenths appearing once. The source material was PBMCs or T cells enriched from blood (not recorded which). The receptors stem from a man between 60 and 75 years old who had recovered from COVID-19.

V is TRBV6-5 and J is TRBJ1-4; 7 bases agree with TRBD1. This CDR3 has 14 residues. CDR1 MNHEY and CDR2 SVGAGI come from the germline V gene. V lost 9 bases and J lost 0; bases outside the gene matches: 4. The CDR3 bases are TGTGCCAGACAGGGGATTGCAACTAATGAAAAACTGTTTTTT. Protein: CARQGIATNEKLFF.

CDR3 in DNA: TGTGCCAGTAGTATCATGACAGGGTCTGTGGCCGGGGAGCTGTTTTTT. This codes for CASSIMTGSVAGELFF. The genes are TRBV19 and TRBJ2-2; 7 bases agree with TRBD1. V lost 3 bases and J lost 6; bases outside the gene matches: 10. The CDR3 covers 16 residues. In germline, CDR1 is LNHDA, CDR2 SQIVND (reference sequence).

The CDR3 sequence is CASRRTGANSPLHF. DNA of the CDR3: TGTGCCAGCAGGAGGACAGGTGCAAATTCACCCCTCCACTTT. The chain is built from TRBV6-5 and TRBJ1-6; 7 bases are a match to TRBD1. V lost 6 bases to trimming and J lost 7 bases; unmatched junction nucleotides: 6. The CDR3 runs to 14 residues. Per the germline V gene, CDR1 is MNHEY and CDR2 is SVGAGI.

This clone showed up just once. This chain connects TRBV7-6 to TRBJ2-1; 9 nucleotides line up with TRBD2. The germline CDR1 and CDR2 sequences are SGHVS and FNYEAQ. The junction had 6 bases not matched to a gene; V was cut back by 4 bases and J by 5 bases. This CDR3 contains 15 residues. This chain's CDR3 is CASSSRAGGNNEQFF. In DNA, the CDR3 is TGTGCCAGCAGCTCCCGAGCGGGGGGAAACAATGAGCAGTTCTTC.

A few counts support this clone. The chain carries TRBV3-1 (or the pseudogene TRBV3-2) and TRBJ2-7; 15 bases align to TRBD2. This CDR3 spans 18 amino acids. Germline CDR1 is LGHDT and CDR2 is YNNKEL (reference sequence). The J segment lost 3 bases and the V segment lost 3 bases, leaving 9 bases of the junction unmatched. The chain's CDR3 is CASSHPGLAGGPRYEQYF. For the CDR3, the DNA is TGTGCCAGCAGCCACCCAGGACTAGCGGGGGGGCCTCGCTACGAGCAGTACTTC.

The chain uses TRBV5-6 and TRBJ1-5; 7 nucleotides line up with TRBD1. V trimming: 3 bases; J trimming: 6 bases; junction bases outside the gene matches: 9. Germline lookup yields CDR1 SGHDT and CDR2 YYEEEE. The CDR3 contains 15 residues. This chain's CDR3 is CASSSQGYEGQPQHF. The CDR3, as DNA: TGTGCCAGCAGCTCACAGGGGTACGAGGGTCAGCCCCAGCATTTT. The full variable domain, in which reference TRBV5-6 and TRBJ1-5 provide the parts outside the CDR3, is DAGVTQSPTHLIKTRGQQVTLRCSPKSGHDTVSWYQQALGQGPQFIFQYYEEEERQRGNFPDRFSGHQFPNYSSELNVNALLLGDSALYLCASSSQGYEGQPQHFGDGTRLSIL.

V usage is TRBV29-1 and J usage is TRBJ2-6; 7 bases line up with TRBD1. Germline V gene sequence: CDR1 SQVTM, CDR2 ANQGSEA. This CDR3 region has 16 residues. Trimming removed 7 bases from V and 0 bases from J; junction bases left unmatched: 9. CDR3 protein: CSAGTVPSSGANVLTF. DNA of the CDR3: TGCAGCGCTGGGACAGTTCCGAGCTCTGGGGCCAACGTCCTGACTTTC.

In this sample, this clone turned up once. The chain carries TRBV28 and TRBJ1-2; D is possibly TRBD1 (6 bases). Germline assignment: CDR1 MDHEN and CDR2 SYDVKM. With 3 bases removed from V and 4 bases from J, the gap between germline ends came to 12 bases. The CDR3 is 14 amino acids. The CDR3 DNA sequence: TGTGCCAGCAGTTTGGGGGGGCTCGTCTATGGCTACACCTTC. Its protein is CASSLGGLVYGYTF.